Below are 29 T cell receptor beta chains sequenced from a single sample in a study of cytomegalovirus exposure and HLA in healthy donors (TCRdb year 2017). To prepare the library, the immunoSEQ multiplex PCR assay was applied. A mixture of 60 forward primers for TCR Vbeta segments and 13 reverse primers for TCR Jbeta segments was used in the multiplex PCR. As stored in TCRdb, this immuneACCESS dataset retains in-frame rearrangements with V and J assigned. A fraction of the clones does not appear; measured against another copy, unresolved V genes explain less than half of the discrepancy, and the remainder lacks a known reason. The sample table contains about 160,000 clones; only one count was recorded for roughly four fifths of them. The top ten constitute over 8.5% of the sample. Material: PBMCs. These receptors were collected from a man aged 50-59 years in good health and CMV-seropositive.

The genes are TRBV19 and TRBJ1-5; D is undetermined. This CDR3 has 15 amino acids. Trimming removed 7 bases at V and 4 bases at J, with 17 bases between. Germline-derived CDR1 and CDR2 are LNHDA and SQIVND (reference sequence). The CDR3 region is CASTEYVGENQPQHF. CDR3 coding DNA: TGTGCCAGTACCGAATATGTCGGGGAAAATCAGCCCCAGCATTTT.

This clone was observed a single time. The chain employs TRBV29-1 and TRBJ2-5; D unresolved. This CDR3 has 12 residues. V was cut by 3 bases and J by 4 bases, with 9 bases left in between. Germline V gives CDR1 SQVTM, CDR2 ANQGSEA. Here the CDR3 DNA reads TGCAGCGTTGAGTCCTCCGGAGAGACCCAGTACTTC. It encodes CSVESSGETQYF.

In nucleotides, the CDR3 is TGTGCCAGTAGTATACAGACAGATTACAATGAGCAGTTCTTC. It is translated as CASSIQTDYNEQFF. The chain carries TRBV19 and TRBJ2-1; TRBD1 might be the D (5 bases). The ends were cut back, 2 bases at V and 4 bases at J, with 9 bases in the middle. Germline CDR1 and CDR2: LNHDA and SQIVND (reference sequence). CDR3 length: 14 amino acids. Full variable domain (rest looked up from reference TRBV19 and TRBJ2-1): DGGITQSPKYLFRKEGQNVTLSCEQNLNHDAMYWYRQDPGQGLRLIYYSQIVNDFQKGDIAEGYSVSREKKESFPLTVTSAQKNPTAFYLCASSIQTDYNEQFFGPGTRLTVL.

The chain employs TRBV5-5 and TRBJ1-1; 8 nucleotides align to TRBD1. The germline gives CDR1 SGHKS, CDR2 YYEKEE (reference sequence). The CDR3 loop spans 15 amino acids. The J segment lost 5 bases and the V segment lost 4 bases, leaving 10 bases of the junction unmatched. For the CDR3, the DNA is TGTGCCAGCAGCGGGGCAGGGGGCGCGACGACTGAAGCTTTCTTT. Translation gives CASSGAGGATTEAFF.

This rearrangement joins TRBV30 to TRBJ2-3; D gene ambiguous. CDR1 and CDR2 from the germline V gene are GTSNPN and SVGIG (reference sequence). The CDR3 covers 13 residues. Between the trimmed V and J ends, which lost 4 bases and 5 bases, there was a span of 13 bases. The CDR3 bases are TGTGCCTGGACCCCCGAGATTAGAGATACGCAGTATTTT. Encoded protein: CAWTPEIRDTQYF. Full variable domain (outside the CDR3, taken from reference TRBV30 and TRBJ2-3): SQTIHQWPATLVQPVGSPLSLECTVEGTSNPNLYWYRQAAGRGLQLLFYSVGIGQISSEVPQNLSASRPQDRQFILSSKKLLLSDSGFYLCAWTPEIRDTQYFGPGTRLTVL.

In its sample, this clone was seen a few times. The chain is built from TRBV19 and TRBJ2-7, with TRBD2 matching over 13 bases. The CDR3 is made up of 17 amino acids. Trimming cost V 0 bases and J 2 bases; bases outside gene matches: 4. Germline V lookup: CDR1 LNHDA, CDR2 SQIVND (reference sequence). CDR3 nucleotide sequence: TGTGCCAGTAGTATAGAAGGGACTAGCGGGGTAACCTACGAGCAGTACTTC. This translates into CASSIEGTSGVTYEQYF.

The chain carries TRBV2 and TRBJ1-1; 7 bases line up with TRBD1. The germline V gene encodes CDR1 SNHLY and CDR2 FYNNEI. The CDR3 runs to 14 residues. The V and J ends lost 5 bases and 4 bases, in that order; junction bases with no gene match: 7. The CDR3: CASSNQGGGTEAFF. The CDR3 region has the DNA TGTGCCAGCAGTAATCAGGGGGGAGGCACTGAAGCTTTCTTT. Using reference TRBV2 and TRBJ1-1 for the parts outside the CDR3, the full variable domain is EPEVTQTPSHQVTQMGQEVILRCVPISNHLYFYWYRQILGQKVEFLVSFYNNEISEKSEIFDDQFSVERPDGSNFTLKIRSTKLEDSAMYFCASSNQGGGTEAFFGQGTRLTVV.

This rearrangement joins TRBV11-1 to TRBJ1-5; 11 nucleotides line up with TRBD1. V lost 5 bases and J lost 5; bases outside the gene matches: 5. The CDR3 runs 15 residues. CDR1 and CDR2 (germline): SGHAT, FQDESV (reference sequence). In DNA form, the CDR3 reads TGTGCCAGCAGCCGGACAGGGGGCCGGGATCAGCCCCAGCATTTT. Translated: CASSRTGGRDQPQHF.

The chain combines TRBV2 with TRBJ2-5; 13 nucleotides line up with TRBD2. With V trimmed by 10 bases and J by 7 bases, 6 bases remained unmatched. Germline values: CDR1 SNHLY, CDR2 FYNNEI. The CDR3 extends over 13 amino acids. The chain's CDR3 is CATGLAGKGTQYF. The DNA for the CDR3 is TGTGCCACGGGACTAGCGGGAAAGGGGACCCAGTACTTC.

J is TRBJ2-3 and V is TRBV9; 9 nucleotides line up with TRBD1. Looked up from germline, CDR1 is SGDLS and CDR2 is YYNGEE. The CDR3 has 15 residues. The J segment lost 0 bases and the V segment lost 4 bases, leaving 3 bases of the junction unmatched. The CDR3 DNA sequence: TGTGCCAGCAGCATACAGGGGGCCAGCACAGATACGCAGTATTTT. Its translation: CASSIQGASTDTQYF.

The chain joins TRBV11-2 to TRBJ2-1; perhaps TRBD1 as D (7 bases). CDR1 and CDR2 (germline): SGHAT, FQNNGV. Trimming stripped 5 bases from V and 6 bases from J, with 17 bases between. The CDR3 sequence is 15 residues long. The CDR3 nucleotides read TGTGCCAGCAGCCGAATCAACCAGGGGGGCAATGAGCAGTTCTTC. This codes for CASSRINQGGNEQFF.

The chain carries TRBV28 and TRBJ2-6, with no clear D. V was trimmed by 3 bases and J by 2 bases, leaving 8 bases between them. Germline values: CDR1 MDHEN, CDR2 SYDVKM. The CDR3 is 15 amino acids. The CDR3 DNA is TGTGCCAGCAGTTTCGAGTCTGCTGGGGCCAACGTCCTGACTTTC. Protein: CASSFESAGANVLTF.

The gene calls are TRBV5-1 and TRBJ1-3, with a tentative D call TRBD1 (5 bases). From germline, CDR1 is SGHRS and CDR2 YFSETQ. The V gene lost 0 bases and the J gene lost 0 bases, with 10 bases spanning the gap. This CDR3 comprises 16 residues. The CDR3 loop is CASSLGEDSSGNTIYF. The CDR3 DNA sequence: TGCGCCAGCAGCTTGGGAGAAGACAGCTCTGGAAACACCATATATTTT.

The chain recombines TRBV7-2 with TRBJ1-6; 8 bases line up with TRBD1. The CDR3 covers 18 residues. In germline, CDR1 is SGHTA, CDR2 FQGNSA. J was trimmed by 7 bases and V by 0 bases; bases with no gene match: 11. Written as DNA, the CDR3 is TGTGCCAGCAGCTTAGCGAGGACAGGGACCCGGTTGAATTCACCCCTCCACTTT. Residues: CASSLARTGTRLNSPLHF.

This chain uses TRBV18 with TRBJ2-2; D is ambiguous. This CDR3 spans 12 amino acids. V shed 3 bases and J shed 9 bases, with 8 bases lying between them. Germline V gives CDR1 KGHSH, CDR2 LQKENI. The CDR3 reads CASSPASRELFF. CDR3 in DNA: TGTGCCAGCTCACCCGCGTCTAGGGAGCTGTTTTTT.

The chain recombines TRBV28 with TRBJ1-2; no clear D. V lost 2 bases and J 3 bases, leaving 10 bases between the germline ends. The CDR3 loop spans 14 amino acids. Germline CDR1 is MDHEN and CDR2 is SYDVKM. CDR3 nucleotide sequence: TGTGCCAGCAGTTTACAGGAGGGTTACTATGGCTACACCTTC. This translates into CASSLQEGYYGYTF.

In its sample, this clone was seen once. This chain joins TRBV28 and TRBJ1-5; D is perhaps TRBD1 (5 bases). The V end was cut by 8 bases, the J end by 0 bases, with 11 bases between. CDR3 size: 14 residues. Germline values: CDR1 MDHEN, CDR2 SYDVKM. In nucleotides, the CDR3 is TGTGCCAGCGGACGACAGCATAGCAATCAGCCCCAGCATTTT. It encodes CASGRQHSNQPQHF.

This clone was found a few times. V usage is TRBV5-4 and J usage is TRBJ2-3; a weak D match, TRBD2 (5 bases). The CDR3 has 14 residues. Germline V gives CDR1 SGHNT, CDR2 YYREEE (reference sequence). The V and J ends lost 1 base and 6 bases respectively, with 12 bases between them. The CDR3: CASSLWLAGDTQYF. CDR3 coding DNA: TGTGCCAGCAGCTTGTGGCTAGCTGGCGATACGCAGTATTTT.

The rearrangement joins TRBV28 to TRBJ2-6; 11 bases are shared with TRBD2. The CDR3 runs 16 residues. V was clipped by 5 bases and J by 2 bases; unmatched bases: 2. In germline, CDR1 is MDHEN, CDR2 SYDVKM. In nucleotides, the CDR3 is TGTGCCAGCAGTCGGACTAGCGGGCCTGGGGCCAACGTCCTGACTTTC. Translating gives CASSRTSGPGANVLTF.

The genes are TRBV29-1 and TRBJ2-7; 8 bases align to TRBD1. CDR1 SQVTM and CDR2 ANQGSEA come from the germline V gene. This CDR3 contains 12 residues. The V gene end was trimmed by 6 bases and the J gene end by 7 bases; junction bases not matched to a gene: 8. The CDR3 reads CSVPGQGLEQYF. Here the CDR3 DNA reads TGCAGCGTCCCCGGACAGGGTTTGGAGCAGTACTTC.

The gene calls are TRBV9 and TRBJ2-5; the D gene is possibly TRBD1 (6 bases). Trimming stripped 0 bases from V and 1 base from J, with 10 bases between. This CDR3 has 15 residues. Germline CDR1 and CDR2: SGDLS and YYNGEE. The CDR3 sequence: CASSVVQGSQETQYF. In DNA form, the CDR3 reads TGTGCCAGCAGCGTAGTACAGGGCAGCCAAGAGACCCAGTACTTC. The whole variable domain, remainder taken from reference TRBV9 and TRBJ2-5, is DSGVTQTPKHLITATGQRVTLRCSPRSGDLSVYWYQQSLDQGLQFLIQYYNGEERAKGNILERFSAQQFPDLHSELNLSSLELGDSALYFCASSVVQGSQETQYFGPGTRLLVL.

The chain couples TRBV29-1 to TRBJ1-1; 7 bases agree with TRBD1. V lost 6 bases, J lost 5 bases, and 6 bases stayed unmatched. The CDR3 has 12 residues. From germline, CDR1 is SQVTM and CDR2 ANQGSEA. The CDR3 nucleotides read TGCAGCGTGACGACAGGGCGGACTGAAGCTTTCTTT. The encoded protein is CSVTTGRTEAFF.

CDR3 loop: CAISEWAQNQAFF. Written as DNA, the CDR3 is TGTGCCATCAGTGAGTGGGCACAGAACCAAGCTTTCTTT. The V and J genes are TRBV10-3 and TRBJ1-1, with D unclear. Trimming shortened V by 1 base and J by 9 bases, and 12 bases separated the two germline ends. CDR1 and CDR2 (germline): ENHRY, SYGVKD. The CDR3 runs to 13 residues.

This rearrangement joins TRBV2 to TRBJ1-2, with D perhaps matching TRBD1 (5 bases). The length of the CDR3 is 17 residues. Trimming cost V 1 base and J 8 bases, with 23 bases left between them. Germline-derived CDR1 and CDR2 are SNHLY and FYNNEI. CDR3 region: CASSEGETDFGGSGYTF. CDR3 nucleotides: TGTGCCAGCAGTGAAGGTGAGACAGATTTCGGTGGCAGCGGCTACACCTTC. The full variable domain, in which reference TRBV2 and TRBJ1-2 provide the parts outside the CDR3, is EPEVTQTPSHQVTQMGQEVILRCVPISNHLYFYWYRQILGQKVEFLVSFYNNEISEKSEIFDDQFSVERPDGSNFTLKIRSTKLEDSAMYFCASSEGETDFGGSGYTFGSGTRLTVV.

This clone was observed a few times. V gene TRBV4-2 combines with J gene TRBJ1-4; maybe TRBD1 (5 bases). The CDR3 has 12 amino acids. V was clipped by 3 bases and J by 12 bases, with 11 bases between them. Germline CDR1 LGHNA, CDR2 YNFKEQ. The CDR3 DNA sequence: TGTGCCAGCAGCCACCCCCCGGGGGAACTGTTTTTT. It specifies CASSHPPGELFF.

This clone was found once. This CDR3 is CASSEGDRGLLYSPLHF. In DNA, the CDR3 is TGTGCCAGCAGTGAAGGGGACAGGGGGCTCCTATATTCACCCCTCCACTTT. This chain links TRBV6-1 with TRBJ1-6, with TRBD1 identical over 12 bases. The CDR3 is 17 amino acids. Germline lookup yields CDR1 MNHNS and CDR2 SASEGT. The ends lost 1 base at V and 8 bases at J; junction bases unmatched: 6.

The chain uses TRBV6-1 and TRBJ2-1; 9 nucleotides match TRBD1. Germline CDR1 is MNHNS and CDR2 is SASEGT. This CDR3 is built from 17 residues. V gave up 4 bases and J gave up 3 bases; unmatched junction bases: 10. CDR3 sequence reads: CASSGPLGGQGYNEQFF. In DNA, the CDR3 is TGTGCCAGCAGTGGACCTCTGGGGGGACAGGGCTACAATGAGCAGTTCTTC.

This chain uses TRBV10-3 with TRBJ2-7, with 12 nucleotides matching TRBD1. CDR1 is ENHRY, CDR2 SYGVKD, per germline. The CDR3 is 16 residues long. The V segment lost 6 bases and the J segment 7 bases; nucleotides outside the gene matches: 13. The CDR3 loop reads CAISGGEGQGAREQYF. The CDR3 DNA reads TGTGCCATCAGCGGGGGGGAGGGACAGGGGGCGCGGGAGCAGTACTTC.

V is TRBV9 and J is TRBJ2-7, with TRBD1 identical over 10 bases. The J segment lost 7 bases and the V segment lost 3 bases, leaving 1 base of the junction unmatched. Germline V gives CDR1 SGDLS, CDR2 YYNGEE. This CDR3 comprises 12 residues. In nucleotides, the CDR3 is TGTGCCAGCAGCGGGACAGGGGGGGAGCAGTACTTC. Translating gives CASSGTGGEQYF.